These 26 T cell receptor beta chains originate from one sample sequenced in a study of cytomegalovirus exposure and HLA in healthy donors. Repertoires were generated with immunoSEQ multiplex PCR, while TCRdb's copy carries only in-frame clones and drops some. Here the sample spans over 200,000 clones, about 90% being singletons. Sequenced material: PBMCs. The receptors come from a woman under 30 in good health and CMV-seronegative.

CDR3 bases: TGTGCCAGCAGTTTCTTGGACTCGGCAGATACGCAGTATTTT. It encodes CASSFLDSADTQYF. This chain joins TRBV27 and TRBJ2-3; weak D call: TRBD2 (5 bases). The germline V gene has CDR1 MNHEY and CDR2 SMNVEV (reference sequence). V was clipped by 3 bases and J by 4 bases, with 11 bases between them. CDR3 length: 14 residues.

The chain uses TRBV28 and TRBJ1-1; D is perhaps TRBD1 (6 bases). This CDR3 contains 15 residues. Trimming cost V 7 bases and J 7 bases, with 22 bases left between them. Germline-derived CDR1 and CDR2 are MDHEN and SYDVKM. CDR3 in DNA: TGTGCCAGCACCCTCAACGGTTATGGACAGATTGAAGCTTTCTTT. This codes for CASTLNGYGQIEAFF.

The rearrangement links TRBV28 to TRBJ1-5; 9 bases map to TRBD1. With V trimmed by 6 bases and J by 7 bases, 10 bases remained unmatched. The germline CDR1 and CDR2 sequences are MDHEN and SYDVKM. The CDR3 covers 15 residues. The CDR3 DNA sequence: TGTGCCAGCAGCTCAACAGGGGGCGCAGAACAGCCCCAGCATTTT. This codes for CASSSTGGAEQPQHF.

The rearrangement uses TRBV5-6 and TRBJ2-7; D remains ambiguous. This CDR3 has 12 amino acids. V was pared by 1 base and J by 6 bases, with 8 bases between. Germline V lookup: CDR1 SGHDT, CDR2 YYEEEE. CDR3 nucleotide sequence: TGTGCCAGCAGCTTGATACAATTCGAGCAGTACTTC. Its translation: CASSLIQFEQYF.

Here the CDR3 DNA reads TGTGCCAGCAGCTTATCAGGGACAGGGAGAACCTTCTTT. Protein: CASSLSGTGRTFF. V is TRBV11-3 and J is TRBJ1-1, with TRBD1 identical over 9 bases. Trimming cost V 2 bases and J 14 bases; bases outside gene matches: 9. In germline, CDR1 is SGHNT, CDR2 YENEEA. This CDR3 has 13 amino acids.

This CDR3 reads CASSAPGGYGYTF. DNA of the CDR3: TGTGCCAGCAGTGCCCCGGGGGGCTATGGCTACACCTTC. The V gene is TRBV28, the J gene TRBJ1-2; TRBD1 is a possible D gene (5 bases). V gave up 5 bases and J gave up 4 bases, with 11 bases separating them. Germline V CDR1 and CDR2: MDHEN, SYDVKM. The CDR3 spans 13 residues.

The rearrangement joins TRBV25-1 to TRBJ2-1; 7 bases fit TRBD1. CDR3 size: 11 residues. Losses at the gene ends were 4 bases for V and 13 bases for J; bases not matched to a gene: 4. Germline CDR1 and CDR2: MGHDK and SYGVNS. The CDR3 is CASSGTGLQFF. DNA of the CDR3: TGTGCCAGCAGTGGGACAGGTTTACAGTTCTTC.

This chain connects TRBV30 to TRBJ1-3; D gene ambiguous. The CDR3 runs to 14 residues. Germline V gives CDR1 GTSNPN, CDR2 SVGIG (reference sequence). Trimming took 2 bases from V and 0 from J, leaving 8 bases between them. Here the CDR3 reads CAWSPDTSGNTIYF. Written as DNA, the CDR3 is TGTGCCTGGAGTCCAGACACCTCTGGAAACACCATATATTTT.

This clone came up a few times. The rearrangement uses TRBV28 and TRBJ2-2, with D possibly being TRBD1 (6 bases). CDR3 length: 17 residues. Germline CDR1 reads MDHEN; CDR2 reads SYDVKM. Trimming cost V 6 bases and J 7 bases, with 24 bases left between them. In DNA, the CDR3 is TGTGCCAGCAGCCTCCCGTTCACCGCAGGGGTGCACGGGGAGCTGTTTTTT. Protein: CASSLPFTAGVHGELFF. The variable domain in full, completed from reference TRBV28 and TRBJ2-2, reads DVKVTQSSRYLVKRTGEKVFLECVQDMDHENMFWYRQDPGLGLRLIYFSYDVKMKEKGDIPEGYSVSREKKERFSLILESASTNQTSMYLCASSLPFTAGVHGELFFGEGSRLTVL.

This rearrangement joins TRBV4-1 to TRBJ2-2, with TRBD2 identical over 7 bases. With 1 base clipped from V and 6 bases from J, the junction kept 14 bases outside the gene matches. CDR3 length equals 18 residues. Per germline, CDR1 MGHRA and CDR2 YSYEKL. CDR3: CASSQGGAPGGRAGELFF. The CDR3 nucleotides read TGCGCCAGCAGCCAAGGCGGCGCGCCGGGAGGCCGGGCCGGGGAGCTGTTTTTT.

The V and J genes are TRBV9 and TRBJ2-5; tentative D call: TRBD2 (6 bases). Trimming removed 4 bases from V and 5 bases from J, with 21 bases in between. This CDR3 spans 16 amino acids. Germline loops: CDR1 SGDLS, CDR2 YYNGEE. The CDR3 coding sequence is TGTGCCAGCAGCTCCCCCGGGACTCCCGGCAGGGAGACCCAGTACTTC. The encoded protein is CASSSPGTPGRETQYF.

This clone was observed once. J is TRBJ2-5 and V is TRBV11-2, with 10 nucleotides matching TRBD2. Germline V gene sequence: CDR1 SGHAT, CDR2 FQNNGV. This CDR3 spans 19 amino acids. V lost 5 bases to trimming and J lost 5 bases; unmatched junction nucleotides: 20. CDR3 nucleotides: TGTGCCAGCAGCCAGGGCACCCCGGGACTAGCGATCGAATGGGAGACCCAGTACTTC. It specifies CASSQGTPGLAIEWETQYF.

The V and J genes are TRBV29-1 and TRBJ2-1; 8 bases are a match to TRBD2. Germline V gives CDR1 SQVTM, CDR2 ANQGSEA. The CDR3 covers 13 residues. With V trimmed by 5 bases and J by 2 bases, 2 bases remained unmatched. The CDR3 nucleotides are TGCAGCGTTCGCGGGGGGACCTACAATGAGCAGTTCTTC. This codes for CSVRGGTYNEQFF.

In regard to this clone: The junction does not match germline at one end; this may be a read error. V gene TRBV7-7 combines with J gene TRBJ1-1; possibly TRBD1 for D (5 bases). The CDR3 covers 13 residues. Germline CDR1 and CDR2: SSHAT and FNYEAQ (reference sequence). The CDR3 is CASSLSRGTEAFF. CDR3 in DNA: TGTGCTAGCAGCTTATCTCGGGGGACTGAAGCTTTCTTT. Combining the CDR3 with reference TRBV7-7 and TRBJ1-1 gives the whole variable domain GAGVSQSPRYKVTKRGQDVTLRCDPISSHATLYWYQQALGQGPEFLTYFNYEAQPDKSGLPSDRFSAERPEGSISTLTIQRTEQRDSAMYRCASSLSRGTEAFFGQGTRLTVV.

The chain joins TRBV7-9 to TRBJ2-5; the D is unclear. The CDR3 covers 12 residues. The V gene's germline CDR1 is SEHNR and CDR2 FQNEAQ (reference sequence). Between the trimmed V and J ends, which lost 2 bases and 3 bases, there was a span of 4 bases. The CDR3 DNA sequence: TGTGCCAGCAGCTTAACTGAAGAGACCCAGTACTTC. Its protein is CASSLTEETQYF.

This sequence joins TRBV19 and TRBJ2-7; D perhaps matches TRBD1 (7 bases). The CDR3 consists of 13 residues. Germline CDR1 and CDR2: LNHDA and SQIVND (reference sequence). V was trimmed by 7 bases and J by 5 bases, leaving 15 bases between them. CDR3 coding DNA: TGTGCCAGTAAAAGACAGGGAGGTAACGAGCAGTACTTC. Amino acids: CASKRQGGNEQYF. Combining the CDR3 with reference TRBV19 and TRBJ2-7 gives the whole variable domain DGGITQSPKYLFRKEGQNVTLSCEQNLNHDAMYWYRQDPGQGLRLIYYSQIVNDFQKGDIAEGYSVSREKKESFPLTVTSAQKNPTAFYLCASKRQGGNEQYFGPGTRLTVT.

The genes are TRBV10-1 and TRBJ2-7, with TRBD2 matching over 10 bases. Germline-derived CDR1 and CDR2 are WNHNN and SYGVQD (reference sequence). The CDR3 is made up of 14 amino acids. Germline trimming cut 10 bases from V and 2 bases from J; bases unmatched to any gene: 8. This chain's CDR3 is CAKRRLAGAYEQYF. The CDR3 coding sequence is TGCGCCAAAAGAAGGCTAGCGGGGGCCTACGAGCAGTACTTC.

This sequence joins TRBV2 and TRBJ2-3; D ambiguous. V shed 5 bases and J shed 4 bases, with 16 bases lying between them. The CDR3 spans 15 residues. The germline CDR1 and CDR2 sequences are SNHLY and FYNNEI. The CDR3 nucleotides read TGTGCCAGCAGTTTCCGGGTTCTCGAGGCAGATACGCAGTATTTT. It encodes CASSFRVLEADTQYF.

This chain connects TRBV7-2 to TRBJ2-1, with a possible D match to TRBD1 (6 bases). Germline loops: CDR1 SGHTA, CDR2 FQGNSA. The CDR3 totals 14 residues. V lost 1 base to trimming and J lost 15 bases, with 19 bases between them. The CDR3 here is CASSLGGLAAPMFF. In DNA, the CDR3 is TGTGCCAGCAGCTTAGGGGGGCTAGCCGCCCCGATGTTCTTC.

The chain recombines TRBV5-4 with TRBJ1-1, with D uncertain. Germline assignment: CDR1 SGHNT and CDR2 YYREEE (reference sequence). V lost 4 bases and J lost 3, with 10 bases in between. This CDR3 spans 13 amino acids. CDR3: CASSPSTDTEAFF. As DNA, the CDR3 is TGTGCCAGCAGCCCCTCCACAGACACTGAAGCTTTCTTT.

This clone appeared once. The chain has TRBV6-1 and TRBJ2-7; 8 bases agree with TRBD1. V lost 5 bases and J lost 4; bases outside the gene matches: 7. Germline assignment: CDR1 MNHNS and CDR2 SASEGT. The CDR3 contains 14 residues. DNA of the CDR3: TGTGCCAGCAGTTGGGACAGGCGCACGTACGAGCAGTACTTC. Protein product: CASSWDRRTYEQYF.

This sequence joins TRBV7-9 and TRBJ2-5; 8 bases agree with TRBD2. The CDR3 sequence is 14 residues long. The J segment lost 5 bases and the V segment lost 4 bases, leaving 6 bases of the junction unmatched. The V gene's germline CDR1 is SEHNR and CDR2 FQNEAQ (reference sequence). The CDR3 DNA sequence: TGTGCCAGCAGCTACGGGAGGGCCTCGGAGACCCAGTACTTC. This encodes CASSYGRASETQYF.

The genes are TRBV7-6 and TRBJ2-1; 8 bases match TRBD2. There are 19 residues in the CDR3. CDR1 is SGHVS and CDR2 is FNYEAQ in the germline V gene. After removal of 2 bases from V and 0 bases from J, the junction contained 12 bases not matched to a gene. As DNA, the CDR3 is TGTGCCAGCAGCTTAAGTTGGCGGGAGGTTACGAGCTCCTACAATGAGCAGTTCTTC. Residues: CASSLSWREVTSSYNEQFF.

The V and J genes are TRBV9 and TRBJ2-7; 9 bases align to TRBD2. Germline CDR1 and CDR2: SGDLS and YYNGEE. The ends lost 7 bases at V and 0 bases at J; junction bases unmatched: 17. The CDR3 totals 18 residues. The CDR3 reads CASRQTSSGRKSSYEQYF. The CDR3 nucleotides are TGTGCCAGCCGCCAAACTTCAAGCGGGAGGAAAAGCTCCTACGAGCAGTACTTC.

This clone was seen just once. The chain couples TRBV4-1 to TRBJ2-7; 9 nucleotides agree with TRBD2. CDR3 size: 16 residues. Germline V gene data show CDR1 as MGHRA and CDR2 as YSYEKL. The trim removed 1 base at V and 2 bases at J, leaving 6 bases unmatched. The CDR3 nucleotides read TGCGCCAGCAGCCAAGGTGTCGGCGGGAGGGCCTACGAGCAGTACTTC. Its protein is CASSQGVGGRAYEQYF.

The chain couples TRBV2 to TRBJ2-7; a weak D match, TRBD2 (5 bases). Trimming took 7 bases from V and 4 from J, leaving 11 bases between them. Germline loops: CDR1 SNHLY, CDR2 FYNNEI. The CDR3 has 12 amino acids. The CDR3, as DNA: TGTGCCAGCATCGGGCCGGGGTACGAGCAGTACTTC. The encoded protein is CASIGPGYEQYF.